Each of the 14 T cell receptor beta chains below was sequenced from the same sample in a study of early T cells in non-severe SARS-CoV-2 infection. TCRdb ran MiXCR on the 5' RACE reads and lists one entry per CDR3 protein. The sample includes approximately 33,000 distinct CDR3 sequences, over 4.5% of them seen just once. The specimen was whole blood. These receptors all come from an adult who was a healthcare worker with PCR-confirmed SARS-CoV-2 infection or an uninfected control (not recorded which).

This clonotype was found many times. The chain links TRBV7-9 to TRBJ2-1; 7 bases are shared with TRBD1. Germline values: CDR1 SEHNR, CDR2 FQNEAQ (reference sequence). The CDR3 is 14 residues long. Losses at the gene ends were 0 bases for V and 5 bases for J; bases not matched to a gene: 1. The CDR3 DNA reads TGTGCCAGCAGCTTAGCCGGGACAGACAATGAGCAGTTCTTC. Translated, it gives CASSLAGTDNEQFF.

DNA of the CDR3: TGTGCCAGCAGCTTAGGAGGTCGCGCGGGGGGGCTGAGTACGCAGTATTTT. Translated, it gives CASSLGGRAGGLSTQYF. This chain uses TRBV7-2 with TRBJ2-3, with 9 nucleotides matching TRBD2. CDR3 length: 17 amino acids. The V and J ends lost 1 base and 8 bases, in that order; junction bases with no gene match: 13. The V gene's germline CDR1 is SGHTA and CDR2 FQGNSA.

The CDR3 loop is CASSYFRPGNSPLHF. The CDR3 DNA is TGTGCCAGCAGTTACTTCCGGCCCGGGAATTCACCCCTCCACTTT. This sequence joins TRBV6-2 or TRBV6-3 and TRBJ1-6; the D is unclear. CDR3 length: 15 amino acids. Germline V gives CDR1 MNHEY, CDR2 SVGEGT. Trimming removed 1 base from V and 7 bases from J, with 11 bases in between.

This clonotype was found many times. J is TRBJ2-3 and V is TRBV4-1; 9 positions match TRBD2. Per germline, CDR1 MGHRA and CDR2 YSYEKL. V lost 4 bases and J lost 0; bases outside the gene matches: 8. The CDR3 contains 17 residues. The CDR3 sequence: CASSPRGLAGSTDTQYF. The CDR3 nucleotides read TGCGCCAGCAGCCCGAGGGGCCTAGCGGGGAGCACAGATACGCAGTATTTT.

This clonotype was seen repeatedly, ten times or more. The chain's CDR3 is CASSRTSGVPYNEQFF. The CDR3, as DNA: TGTGCCAGCAGTCGGACTAGCGGGGTTCCTTACAATGAGCAGTTCTTC. This chain joins TRBV12-3 or TRBV12-4 and TRBJ2-1; 12 bases are shared with TRBD2. The CDR3 sequence is 16 residues long. J was trimmed by 4 bases and V by 5 bases; bases with no gene match: 6.

The chain carries TRBV5-1 and TRBJ2-5; D is possibly TRBD2 (6 bases). There are 14 residues in the CDR3. Deletions cut 4 bases from V and 2 bases from J, with 12 bases between. Germline V gives CDR1 SGHRS, CDR2 YFSETQ. In DNA form, the CDR3 reads TGCGCCAGCAGCCAGGGAGGCGGGCAAGAGACCCAGTACTTC. The encoded protein is CASSQGGGQETQYF.

The sample holds many counts of this clonotype. The J gene is TRBJ2-5, the V gene TRBV13, with 7 bases fitting TRBD1. V lost 3 bases and J lost 5; bases outside the gene matches: 9. Germline V lookup: CDR1 PRHDT, CDR2 FYEKMQ (reference sequence). The CDR3 runs 15 residues. The CDR3 coding sequence is TGTGCCAGCAGCTTTCGACAGGGTCGAGGGGAGACCCAGTACTTC. Its translation: CASSFRQGRGETQYF.

This clonotype occurred a few times. This sequence joins TRBV6-2 or TRBV6-3 and TRBJ1-2, with D unresolved. V lost 7 bases to trimming and J lost 0 bases, with 12 bases between them. The CDR3 has 14 amino acids. CDR1 is MNHEY, CDR2 SVGEGT, per germline. As DNA, the CDR3 is TGTGCCAGCACCAGCGTTCGAGCTAACTATGGCTACACCTTC. Protein sequence: CASTSVRANYGYTF.

Note on this clonotype: One end of the junction fails to match germline, which may point to a read error. J is TRBJ2-2 and V is TRBV7-7, with no clear D. The germline V gene has CDR1 SSHAT and CDR2 FNYEAQ (reference sequence). The CDR3 length is 15 residues. The CDR3 sequence: CASSTQPGHAGELFF. In DNA form, the CDR3 reads TGTGCTAGCAGCACCCAGCCGGGCCACGCCGGGGAGCTGTTTTTT.

The chain joins TRBV14 to TRBJ2-7; TRBD1 might be the D (6 bases). From germline, CDR1 is SGHDN and CDR2 FVKESK. V was trimmed by 2 bases and J by 12 bases, leaving 17 bases between them. The CDR3 length is 13 residues. As DNA, the CDR3 is TGTGCCAGCAGCCAACTAGGATCCGGGACAATGTACTTC. It translates to CASSQLGSGTMYF.

This clonotype was recorded at least ten times. V is TRBV18 and J is TRBJ2-3; 8 nucleotides line up with TRBD1. The CDR3 has 15 residues. Germline CDR1 is KGHSH and CDR2 is LQKENI. The V gene end was trimmed by 2 bases and the J gene end by 2 bases; junction bases not matched to a gene: 3. The CDR3 DNA is TGTGCCAGCTCACCAAGGACAGGGCACACAGATACGCAGTATTTT. This sequence encodes CASSPRTGHTDTQYF.

This clonotype was recorded many times. The chain joins TRBV6-2 or TRBV6-3 to TRBJ2-1; no definite D call. The germline gives CDR1 MNHEY, CDR2 SVGEGT. Trimming stripped 2 bases from V and 6 bases from J, with 8 bases between. This CDR3 has 13 residues. This CDR3 reads CASSYGQRNEQFF. CDR3 nucleotide sequence: TGTGCCAGCAGTTACGGGCAGCGCAATGAGCAGTTCTTC.

This clonotype was seen many times. The chain has TRBV5-1 and TRBJ2-7, with 9 bases that match TRBD2. Germline CDR1 and CDR2: SGHRS and YFSETQ. The CDR3 totals 14 residues. With V trimmed by 4 bases and J by 5 bases, 7 bases remained unmatched. The CDR3 DNA reads as TGCGCCAGCAGCCCGGGACTAGCCGGGGACGAGCAGTACTTC. Translating gives CASSPGLAGDEQYF.

This clonotype turned up a few times. J is TRBJ1-3 and V is TRBV28, with 7 bases aligning to TRBD1. The germline V gene has CDR1 MDHEN and CDR2 SYDVKM. The CDR3 length is 15 residues. J lost 4 bases, V lost 3 bases, and 6 bases had no gene match. The CDR3 is CASSFGQVAGNTIYF. The CDR3 DNA is TGTGCCAGCAGTTTCGGACAGGTGGCGGGAAACACCATATATTTT.